This TCR beta chain comes out of a study of blood T cell repertoires in COVID-19. Study in general: Spain, Italy and the United States supplied samples that represented acute and convalescent COVID-19. Nucleic acid was either cDNA or gDNA, and it came from T cells, B-cell-depleted T cells, or PBMCs.

Seattle enrolled patients during active infection and tracked them longitudinally. Authors' methods: Amplification with reference gene primers provided the estimates of nucleated cell counts. The table came from immunoSEQ multiplex PCR; TCRdb's copy has only in-frame clones and leaves some out. D and trimming were read from the DNA, whereas the V and J calls and clone size are those reported in that table. The data hold some 290,000 clones, with around 89% observed a single time. This CDR3 is built from 18 residues. V was clipped by 2 bases and J by 4 bases; unmatched bases: 14. CDR1 is MNHNS, CDR2 SASEGT, per germline.

The TCR sequence derives from a woman in her forties with COVID-19, enrolled during active disease. The genes are TRBV6-1 and TRBJ2-3; 8 bases align to TRBD2. Sequenced material: peripheral blood. In DNA, the CDR3 is TGTGCCAGCAGTGAAATCGGAATAGCGGGACTGTTCTCAGATACGCAGTATTTT. Translating gives CASSEIGIAGLFSDTQYF.